The 8 T cell receptor beta chains listed next were all sequenced from one sample in a study of CD8 T cells in seronegative destructive rheumatoid arthritis. The data were produced by immunoSEQ multiplex PCR, yet TCRdb's version contains in-frame clones alone and is incomplete. The repertoire holds over 10,000 clones, with around four fifths as singletons. Sequencing was done on a sample of CD8+ T cells from blood. These receptors came from a woman between 25 and 49 years old with seronegative destructive rheumatoid arthritis.

The genes are TRBV27 and TRBJ2-6; 7 bases align to TRBD2. V was pared by 8 bases and J by 1 base, with 8 bases of the junction left unmatched. Germline V gene sequence: CDR1 MNHEY, CDR2 SMNVEV (reference sequence). The CDR3 sequence is 16 residues long. The CDR3 region is CASAQLLASGANVLTF. The CDR3 DNA reads as TGTGCCAGCGCCCAGTTACTAGCGTCTGGGGCCAACGTCCTGACTTTC.

The V and J genes are TRBV7-9 and TRBJ2-5; TRBD2 aligns across 9 bases. V was clipped by 1 base and J by 2 bases; unmatched bases: 5. Looked up from germline, CDR1 is SEHNR and CDR2 is FQNEAQ (reference sequence). The CDR3 has 16 residues. Here the CDR3 reads CASSLERAGGQETQYF. The CDR3 region has the DNA TGTGCCAGCAGCTTAGAACGAGCGGGGGGACAAGAGACCCAGTACTTC.

This clone was counted between two and nine times. The chain carries TRBV28 and TRBJ1-2; D is unresolved. The CDR3 runs 12 residues. V was cut by 2 bases and J by 8 bases, with 9 bases left in between. Germline values: CDR1 MDHEN, CDR2 SYDVKM. The CDR3 DNA sequence: TGTGCCAGCAGTTTAGCCGGCAGGGGCTACACCTTC. This sequence encodes CASSLAGRGYTF.

This rearrangement joins TRBV9 to TRBJ1-5, with TRBD1 identical over 7 bases. The V segment lost 3 bases and the J segment 2 bases; nucleotides outside the gene matches: 2. This CDR3 is 14 amino acids long. Germline V gene sequence: CDR1 SGDLS, CDR2 YYNGEE. CDR3 DNA: TGTGCCAGCAGCGGACAGGGCGGCAATCAGCCCCAGCATTTT. Amino acids: CASSGQGGNQPQHF.

V gene TRBV6-6 combines with J gene TRBJ2-3, with D unclear. V was trimmed by 3 bases and J by 2 bases, leaving 9 bases between them. The CDR3 has 14 amino acids. The germline V gene has CDR1 MNHNY and CDR2 SVGAGI (reference sequence). CDR3 sequence: CASSYPGPTDTQYF. In DNA, the CDR3 is TGTGCCAGCAGTTATCCTGGCCCCACAGATACGCAGTATTTT.

The chain employs TRBV10-3 and TRBJ1-1; 7 bases agree with TRBD1. Germline V lookup: CDR1 ENHRY, CDR2 SYGVKD. Unmatched junction bases numbered 13, after V lost 6 bases and J lost 3 bases. This CDR3 has 16 residues. For the CDR3, the DNA is TGTGCCATCAGCACCGGGACAGCCTCTTCTTACACTGAAGCTTTCTTT. Translation gives CAISTGTASSYTEAFF.

The J gene is TRBJ2-3, the V gene TRBV5-4, with TRBD1 identical over 10 bases. Germline loops: CDR1 SGHNT, CDR2 YYREEE (reference sequence). After removal of 2 bases from V and 1 base from J, the junction contained 1 base not matched to a gene. CDR3 length: 15 residues. The CDR3 protein is CASSFGTGGTDTQYF. In DNA, the CDR3 is TGTGCCAGCAGCTTTGGGACAGGGGGCACAGATACGCAGTATTTT.

The chain recombines TRBV6-6 with TRBJ1-1; a weak D match, TRBD1 (6 bases). The CDR3 contains 16 residues. The germline V and J ends were trimmed by 4 bases and 0 bases, with 15 bases remaining between them. CDR1 is MNHNY and CDR2 is SVGAGI in the germline V gene (reference sequence). CDR3 nucleotides: TGTGCCAGCAGTTTACGAGGGGGGGATATGAACACTGAAGCTTTCTTT. Protein sequence: CASSLRGGDMNTEAFF.